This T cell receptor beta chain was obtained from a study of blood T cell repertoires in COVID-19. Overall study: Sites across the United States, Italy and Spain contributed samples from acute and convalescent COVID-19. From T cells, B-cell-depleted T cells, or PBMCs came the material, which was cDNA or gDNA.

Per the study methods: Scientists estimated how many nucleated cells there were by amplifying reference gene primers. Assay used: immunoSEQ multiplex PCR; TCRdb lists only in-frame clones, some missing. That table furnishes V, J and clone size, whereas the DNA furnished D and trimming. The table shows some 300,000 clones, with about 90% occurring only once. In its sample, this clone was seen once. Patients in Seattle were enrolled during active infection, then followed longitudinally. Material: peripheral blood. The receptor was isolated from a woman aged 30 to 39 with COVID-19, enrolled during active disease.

DNA for the CDR3: TGTGCCATCAGTGAGAAAGCGGGGGGCTCACCAGATACGCAGTATTTT. Its translation is CAISEKAGGSPDTQYF. This sequence joins TRBV10-3 and TRBJ2-3; 9 bases match TRBD2. The CDR3 is made up of 16 amino acids. Germline-derived CDR1 and CDR2 are ENHRY and SYGVKD. The junction had 7 bases not matched to a gene; V was cut back by 2 bases and J by 4 bases.